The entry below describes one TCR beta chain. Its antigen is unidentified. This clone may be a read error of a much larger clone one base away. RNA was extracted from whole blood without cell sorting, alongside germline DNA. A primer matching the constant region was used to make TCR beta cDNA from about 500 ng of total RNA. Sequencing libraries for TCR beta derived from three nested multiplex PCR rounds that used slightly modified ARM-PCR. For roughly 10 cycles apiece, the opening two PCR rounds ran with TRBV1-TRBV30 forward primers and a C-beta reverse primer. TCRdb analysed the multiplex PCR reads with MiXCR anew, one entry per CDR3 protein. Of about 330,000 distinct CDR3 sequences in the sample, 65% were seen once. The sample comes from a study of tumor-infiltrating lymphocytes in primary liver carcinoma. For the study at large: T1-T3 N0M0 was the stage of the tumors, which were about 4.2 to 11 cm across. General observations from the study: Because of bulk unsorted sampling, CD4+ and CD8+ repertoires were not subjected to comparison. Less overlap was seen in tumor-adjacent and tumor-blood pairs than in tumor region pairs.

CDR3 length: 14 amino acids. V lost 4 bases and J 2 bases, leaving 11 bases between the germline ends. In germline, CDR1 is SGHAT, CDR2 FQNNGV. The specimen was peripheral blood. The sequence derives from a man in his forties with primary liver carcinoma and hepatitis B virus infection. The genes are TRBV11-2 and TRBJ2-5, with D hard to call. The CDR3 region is CASSSGVGQETQYF. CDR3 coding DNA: TGTGCCAGCAGCTCGGGCGTGGGTCAAGAGACCCAGTACTTC.